This T cell receptor (beta chain) was recorded in a study of blood T cell repertoires in COVID-19. Study-wide background: Researchers got acute and convalescent COVID-19 samples from the United States, Italy and Spain. T cells, B-cell-depleted T cells, or PBMCs supplied cDNA or gDNA.

The CDR3 contains 17 residues. After removal of 1 base from V and 5 bases from J, the junction contained 9 bases not matched to a gene. Germline values: CDR1 SGHTA, CDR2 FQGTGA. In the original workflow: Reference gene primer amplification in the assay estimated nucleated cell counts. Profiled with immunoSEQ multiplex PCR; TCRdb holds only in-frame clones, not every one. V, J and clone size were drawn from that table, and D and trimming were deduced from the DNA. The table records some 27,000 clones, roughly 87% of them present only once. The origin of this receptor is a human donor in a cohort sampled during active COVID-19. The chain combines TRBV7-3 with TRBJ2-2; 8 bases are a match to TRBD2. What was sequenced was peripheral blood. CDR3 loop: CASSLRGSGSDTGELFF. The DNA for the CDR3 is TGTGCCAGCAGCTTAAGGGGGAGCGGGAGTGATACCGGGGAGCTGTTTTTT. The whole variable domain, filled in from reference TRBV7-3 and TRBJ2-2, reads GAGVSQTPSNKVTEKGKYVELRCDPISGHTALYWYRQSLGQGPEFLIYFQGTGAADDSGLPNDRFFAVRPEGSVSTLKIQRTERGDSAVYLCASSLRGSGSDTGELFFGEGSRLTVL.